This T cell receptor (beta chain) was documented in a study of blood T cell repertoires in COVID-19. In the study overall: Italy, Spain and the United States were the sources of the convalescent and acute COVID-19 samples. The analysed material was cDNA or gDNA that came from T cells, B-cell-depleted T cells, or PBMCs.

In the source study's methods: Estimated nucleated cell counts came from reference gene primer amplification. Sequencing used immunoSEQ multiplex PCR; TCRdb keeps in-frame clones, though not all of them. The D gene and trimming were derived from the DNA, and the V and J assignments and clone size from that table. The table includes 65,000 to 90,000 clones, about four fifths detected once. Germline V lookup: CDR1 SGDLS, CDR2 YYNGEE. The CDR3 length is 16 residues. With 3 bases clipped from V and 0 bases from J, the junction kept 4 bases outside the gene matches. The receptor comes from a woman in her sixties with acute or convalescent COVID-19. The sample taken for sequencing was peripheral blood. This sequence joins TRBV9 and TRBJ2-3; 10 positions agree with TRBD2. In DNA, the CDR3 is TGTGCCAGCAGCGCTAGCGGGGGCCAGAGCACAGATACGCAGTATTTT. This translates into CASSASGGQSTDTQYF.